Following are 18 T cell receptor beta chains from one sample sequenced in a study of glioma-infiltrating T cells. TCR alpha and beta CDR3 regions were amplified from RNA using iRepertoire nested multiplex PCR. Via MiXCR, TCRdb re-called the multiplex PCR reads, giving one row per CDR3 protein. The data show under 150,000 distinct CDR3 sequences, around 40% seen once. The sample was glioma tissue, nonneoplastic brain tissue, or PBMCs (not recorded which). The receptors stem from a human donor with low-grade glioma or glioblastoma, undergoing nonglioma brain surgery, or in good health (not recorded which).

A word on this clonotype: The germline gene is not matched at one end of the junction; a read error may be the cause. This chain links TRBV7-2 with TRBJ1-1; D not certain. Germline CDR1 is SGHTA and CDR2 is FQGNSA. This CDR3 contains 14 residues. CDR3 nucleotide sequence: TGTGTCAGCAGCTTCCCCGGTATGACAACTGAAGCTTTCTTT. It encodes CVSSFPGMTTEAFF.

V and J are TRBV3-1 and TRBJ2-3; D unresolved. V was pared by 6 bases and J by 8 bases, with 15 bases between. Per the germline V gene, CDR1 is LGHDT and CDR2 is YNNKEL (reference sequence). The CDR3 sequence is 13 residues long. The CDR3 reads CASSKEPVGTQYF. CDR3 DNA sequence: TGTGCCAGCAGTAAGGAGCCGGTTGGTACGCAGTATTTT.

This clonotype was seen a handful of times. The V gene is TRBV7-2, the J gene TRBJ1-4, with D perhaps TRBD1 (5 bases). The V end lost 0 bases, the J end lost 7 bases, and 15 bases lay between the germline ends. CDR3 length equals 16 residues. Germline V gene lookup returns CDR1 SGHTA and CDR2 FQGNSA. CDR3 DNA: TGTGCCAGCAGCTTAGCGGCCCGGGGGAGGAGTGAAAAACTGTTTTTT. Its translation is CASSLAARGRSEKLFF.

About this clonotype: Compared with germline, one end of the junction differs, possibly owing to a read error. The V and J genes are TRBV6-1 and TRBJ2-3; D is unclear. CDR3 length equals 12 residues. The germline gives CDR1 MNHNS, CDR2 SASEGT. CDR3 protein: CASRPSTDTRYF. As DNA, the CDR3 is TGTGCCAGCAGGCCCAGCACAGATACGCGGTATTTT.

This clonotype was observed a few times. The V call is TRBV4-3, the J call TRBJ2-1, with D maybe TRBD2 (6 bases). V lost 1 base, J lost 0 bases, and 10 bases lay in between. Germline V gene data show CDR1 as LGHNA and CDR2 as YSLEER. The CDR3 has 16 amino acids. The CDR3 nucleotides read TGCGCCAGCAGCCAAGTTTGGGGAGGCTCCTACAATGAGCAGTTCTTC. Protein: CASSQVWGGSYNEQFF.

CDR3 bases: TGTGCCAGCAGCCAATCCCCTTATCAGCCCCAGCATTTT. Protein sequence: CASSQSPYQPQHF. The genes are TRBV14 and TRBJ1-5; D unclear. Trimming stripped 2 bases from V and 5 bases from J, with 7 bases between. CDR3 length equals 13 residues. The germline V gene has CDR1 SGHDN and CDR2 FVKESK.

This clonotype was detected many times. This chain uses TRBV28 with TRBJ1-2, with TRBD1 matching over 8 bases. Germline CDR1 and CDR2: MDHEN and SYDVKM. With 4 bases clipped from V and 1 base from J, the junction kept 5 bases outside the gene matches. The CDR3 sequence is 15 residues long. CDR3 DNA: TGTGCCAGCAGTTCTCAGGGGGCAGATAACTATGGCTACACCTTC. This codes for CASSSQGADNYGYTF.

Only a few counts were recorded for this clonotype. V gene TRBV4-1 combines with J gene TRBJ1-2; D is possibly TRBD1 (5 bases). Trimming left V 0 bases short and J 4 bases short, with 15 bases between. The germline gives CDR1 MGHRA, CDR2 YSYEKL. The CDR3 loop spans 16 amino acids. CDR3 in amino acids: CASSQDNRLYGYGYTF. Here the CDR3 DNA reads TGCGCCAGCAGCCAAGACAACAGGTTATATGGCTATGGCTACACCTTC.

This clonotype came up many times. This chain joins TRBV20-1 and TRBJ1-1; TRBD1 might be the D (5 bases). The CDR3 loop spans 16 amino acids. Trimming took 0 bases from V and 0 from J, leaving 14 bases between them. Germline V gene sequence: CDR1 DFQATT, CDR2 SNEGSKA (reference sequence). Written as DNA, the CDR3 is TGCAGTGCTAGAGAATATACGGGGCGAATGAACACTGAAGCTTTCTTT. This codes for CSAREYTGRMNTEAFF.

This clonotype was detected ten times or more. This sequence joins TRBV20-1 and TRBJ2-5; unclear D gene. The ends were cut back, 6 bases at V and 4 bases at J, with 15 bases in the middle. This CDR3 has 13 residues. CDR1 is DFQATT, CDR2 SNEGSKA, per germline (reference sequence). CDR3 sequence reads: CSAQDPTPETQYF. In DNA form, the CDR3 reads TGCAGTGCCCAGGACCCTACCCCAGAGACCCAGTACTTC.

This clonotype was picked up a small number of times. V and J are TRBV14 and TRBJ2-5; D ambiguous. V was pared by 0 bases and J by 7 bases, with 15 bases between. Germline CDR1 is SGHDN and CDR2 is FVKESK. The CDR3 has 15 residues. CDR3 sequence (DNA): TGTGCCAGCAGCCAAGATAAGGGTTATCTGGGGACCCAGTACTTC. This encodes CASSQDKGYLGTQYF.

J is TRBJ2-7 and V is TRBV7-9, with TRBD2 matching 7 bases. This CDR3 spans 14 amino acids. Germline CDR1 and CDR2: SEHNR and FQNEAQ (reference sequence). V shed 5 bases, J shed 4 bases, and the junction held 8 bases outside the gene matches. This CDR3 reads CASSPSGTKYEQYF. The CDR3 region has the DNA TGTGCCAGCAGCCCGAGCGGGACTAAATACGAGCAGTACTTC. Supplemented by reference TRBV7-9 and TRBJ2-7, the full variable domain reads DTGVSQNPRHKITKRGQNVTFRCDPISEHNRLYWYRQTLGQGPEFLTYFQNEAQLEKSRLLSDRFSAERPKGSFSTLEIQRTEQGDSAMYLCASSPSGTKYEQYFGPGTRLTVT.

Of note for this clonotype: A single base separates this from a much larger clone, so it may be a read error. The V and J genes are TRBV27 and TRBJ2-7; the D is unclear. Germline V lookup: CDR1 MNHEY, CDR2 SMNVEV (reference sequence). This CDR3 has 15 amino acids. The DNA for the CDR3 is TGTGCCAGCAGTACCCACTCCCCGAGCTCCCACGAGCAGTACTTC. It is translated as CASSTHSPSSHEQYF.

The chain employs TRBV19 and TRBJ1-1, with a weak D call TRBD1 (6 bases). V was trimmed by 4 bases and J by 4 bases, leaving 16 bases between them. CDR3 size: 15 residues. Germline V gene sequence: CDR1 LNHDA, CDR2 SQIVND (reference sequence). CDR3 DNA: TGTGCCAGTAGTACCACACAGGGTTTGAGCACTGAAGCTTTCTTT. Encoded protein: CASSTTQGLSTEAFF.

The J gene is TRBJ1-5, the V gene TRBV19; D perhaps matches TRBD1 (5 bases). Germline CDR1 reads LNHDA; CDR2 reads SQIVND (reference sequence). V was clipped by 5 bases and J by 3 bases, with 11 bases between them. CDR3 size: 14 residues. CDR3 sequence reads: CASSPRDLNQPQHF. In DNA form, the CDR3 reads TGTGCCAGTAGTCCCCGGGACCTCAATCAGCCCCAGCATTTT.

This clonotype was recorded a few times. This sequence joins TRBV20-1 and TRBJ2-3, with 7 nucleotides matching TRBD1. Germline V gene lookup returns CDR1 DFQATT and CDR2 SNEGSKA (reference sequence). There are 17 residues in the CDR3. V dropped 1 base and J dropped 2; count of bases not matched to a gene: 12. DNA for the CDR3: TGCAGTGCTAGAGCCGATCCGGGACAGCTTTTCACAGATACGCAGTATTTT. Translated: CSARADPGQLFTDTQYF.

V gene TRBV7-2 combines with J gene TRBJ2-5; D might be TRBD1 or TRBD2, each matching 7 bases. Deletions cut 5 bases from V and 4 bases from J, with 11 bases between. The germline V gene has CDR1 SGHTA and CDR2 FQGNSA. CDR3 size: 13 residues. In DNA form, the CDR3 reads TGTGCCAGCAGCCCCAGGGGGGGAGAGACCCAGTACTTC. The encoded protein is CASSPRGGETQYF.

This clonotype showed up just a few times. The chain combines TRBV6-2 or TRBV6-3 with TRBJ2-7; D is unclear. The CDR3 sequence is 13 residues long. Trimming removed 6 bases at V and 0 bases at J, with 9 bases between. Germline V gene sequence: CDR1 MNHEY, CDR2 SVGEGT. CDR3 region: CASRKLSSYEQYF. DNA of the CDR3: TGTGCCAGCAGGAAACTCAGCTCCTACGAGCAGTACTTC.